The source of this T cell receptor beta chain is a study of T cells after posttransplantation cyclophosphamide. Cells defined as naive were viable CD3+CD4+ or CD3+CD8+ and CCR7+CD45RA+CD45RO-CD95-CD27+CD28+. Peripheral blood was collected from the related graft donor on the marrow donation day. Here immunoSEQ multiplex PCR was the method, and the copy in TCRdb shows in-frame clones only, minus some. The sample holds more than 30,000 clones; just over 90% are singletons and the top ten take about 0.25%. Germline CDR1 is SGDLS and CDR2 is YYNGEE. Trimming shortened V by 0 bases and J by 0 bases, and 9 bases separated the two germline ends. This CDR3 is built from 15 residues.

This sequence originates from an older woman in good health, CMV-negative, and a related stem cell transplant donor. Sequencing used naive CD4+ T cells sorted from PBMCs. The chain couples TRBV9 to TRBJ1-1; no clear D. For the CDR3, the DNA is TGTGCCAGCAGCGTAGTAGCGTCCTTGAACACTGAAGCTTTCTTT. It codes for CASSVVASLNTEAFF.